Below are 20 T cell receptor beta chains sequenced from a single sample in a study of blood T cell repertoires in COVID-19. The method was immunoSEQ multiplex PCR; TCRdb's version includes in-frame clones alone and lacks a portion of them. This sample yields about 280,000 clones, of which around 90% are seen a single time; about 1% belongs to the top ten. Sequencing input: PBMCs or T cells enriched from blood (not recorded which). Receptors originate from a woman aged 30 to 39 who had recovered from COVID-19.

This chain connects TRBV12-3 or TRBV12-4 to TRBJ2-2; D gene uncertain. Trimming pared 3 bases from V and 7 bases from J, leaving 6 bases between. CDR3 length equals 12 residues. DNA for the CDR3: TGTGCCAGCAGTTTTAGATTCGGGGAGCTGTTTTTT. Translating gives CASSFRFGELFF.

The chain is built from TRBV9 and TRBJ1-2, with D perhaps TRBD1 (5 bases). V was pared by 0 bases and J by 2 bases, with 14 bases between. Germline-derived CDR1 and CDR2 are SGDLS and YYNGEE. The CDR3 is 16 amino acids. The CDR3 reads CASSVEREGRNYGYTF. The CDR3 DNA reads TGTGCCAGCAGCGTAGAAAGAGAGGGGAGGAACTATGGCTACACCTTC.

The CDR3 here is CASSQSFRGLVAFF. CDR3 DNA sequence: TGTGCCAGCAGCCAAAGCTTTAGGGGCTTGGTGGCTTTCTTT. V gene TRBV5-5 combines with J gene TRBJ1-1, with D possibly being TRBD1 (5 bases). CDR1 and CDR2 from the germline V gene are SGHKS and YYEKEE (reference sequence). Trimming took 4 bases from V and 11 from J, leaving 21 bases between them. The CDR3 consists of 14 residues.

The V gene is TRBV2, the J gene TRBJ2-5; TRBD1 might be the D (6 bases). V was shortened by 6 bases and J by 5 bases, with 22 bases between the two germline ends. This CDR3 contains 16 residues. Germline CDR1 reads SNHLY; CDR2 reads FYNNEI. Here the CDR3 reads CASSGSPGGQWETQYF. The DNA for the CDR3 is TGTGCCAGCAGCGGGTCCCCTGGGGGCCAGTGGGAGACCCAGTACTTC.

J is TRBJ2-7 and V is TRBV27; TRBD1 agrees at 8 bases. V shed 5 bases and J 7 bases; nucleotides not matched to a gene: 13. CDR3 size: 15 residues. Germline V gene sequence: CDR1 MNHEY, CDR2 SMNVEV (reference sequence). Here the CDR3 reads CASSRWAGGRGEQYF. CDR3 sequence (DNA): TGTGCCAGCAGTCGGTGGGCAGGGGGCCGGGGGGAGCAGTACTTC.

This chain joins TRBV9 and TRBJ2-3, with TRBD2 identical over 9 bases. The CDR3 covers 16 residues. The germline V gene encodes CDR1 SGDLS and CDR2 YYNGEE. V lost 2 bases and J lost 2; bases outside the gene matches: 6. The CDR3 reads CASSVVSGRHTDTQYF. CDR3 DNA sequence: TGTGCCAGCAGCGTTGTAAGCGGGAGGCACACAGATACGCAGTATTTT.

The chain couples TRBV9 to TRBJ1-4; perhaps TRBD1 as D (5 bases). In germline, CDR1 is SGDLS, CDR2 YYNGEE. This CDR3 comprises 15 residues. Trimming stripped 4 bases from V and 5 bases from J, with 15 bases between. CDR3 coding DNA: TGTGCCAGCAGCCCCTTCGTGGGGGGAAATGAAAAACTGTTTTTT. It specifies CASSPFVGGNEKLFF.

CDR3 sequence (DNA): TGTGCCAGCTCACCAATCGCGGGAGGGACAGAGACCCAGTACTTC. Translated, it gives CASSPIAGGTETQYF. This chain uses TRBV18 with TRBJ2-5, with 9 bases identical to TRBD2. The germline V gene encodes CDR1 KGHSH and CDR2 LQKENI. Trimming at V came to 2 bases and at J to 4 bases, leaving 5 bases not matched to a gene. CDR3 length: 15 residues.

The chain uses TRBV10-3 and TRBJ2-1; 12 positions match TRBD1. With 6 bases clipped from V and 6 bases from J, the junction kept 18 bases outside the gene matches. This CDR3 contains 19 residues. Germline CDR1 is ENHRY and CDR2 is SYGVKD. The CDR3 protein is CAIRAGQGALAERINEQFF. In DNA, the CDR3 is TGTGCCATCAGGGCGGGACAGGGGGCCCTAGCGGAGAGGATCAATGAGCAGTTCTTC.

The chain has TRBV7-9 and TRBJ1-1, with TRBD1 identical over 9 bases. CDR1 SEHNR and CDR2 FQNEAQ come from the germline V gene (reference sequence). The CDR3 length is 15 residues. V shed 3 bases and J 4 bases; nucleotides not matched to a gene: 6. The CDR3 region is CASSFTGGGFTEAFF. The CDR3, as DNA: TGTGCCAGCAGCTTCACAGGGGGCGGTTTCACTGAAGCTTTCTTT.

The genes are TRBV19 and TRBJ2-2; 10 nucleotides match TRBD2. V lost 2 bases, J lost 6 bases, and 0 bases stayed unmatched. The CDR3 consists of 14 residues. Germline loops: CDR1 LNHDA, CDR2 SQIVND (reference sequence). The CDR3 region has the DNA TGTGCCAGTAGTATAACTAGCGGGGCCGGGGAGCTGTTTTTT. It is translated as CASSITSGAGELFF.

Written as DNA, the CDR3 is TGTGCCAGCAGTGGCCCCGGGGGTCCCAATCAGCCCCAGCATTTT. Its protein product is CASSGPGGPNQPQHF. The chain uses TRBV2 and TRBJ1-5; possibly TRBD1 for D (5 bases). Trimming pared 4 bases from V and 3 bases from J, leaving 13 bases between. This CDR3 spans 15 amino acids. Looked up from germline, CDR1 is SNHLY and CDR2 is FYNNEI.

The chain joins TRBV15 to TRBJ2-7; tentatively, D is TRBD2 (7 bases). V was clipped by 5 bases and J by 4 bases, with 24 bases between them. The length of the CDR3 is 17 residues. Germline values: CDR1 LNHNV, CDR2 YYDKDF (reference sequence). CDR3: CATSQRKGRGSGYEQYF. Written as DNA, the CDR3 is TGTGCCACCAGCCAGAGAAAAGGGAGGGGGAGTGGGTACGAGCAGTACTTC. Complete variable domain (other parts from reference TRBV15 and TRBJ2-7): DAMVIQNPRYQVTQFGKPVTLSCSQTLNHNVMYWYQQKSSQAPKLLFHYYDKDFNNEADTPDNFQSRRPNTSFCFLDIRSPGLGDTAMYLCATSQRKGRGSGYEQYFGPGTRLTVT.

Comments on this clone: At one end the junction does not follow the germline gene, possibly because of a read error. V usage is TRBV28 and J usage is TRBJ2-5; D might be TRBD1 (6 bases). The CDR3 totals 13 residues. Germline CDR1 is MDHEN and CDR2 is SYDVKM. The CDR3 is CASSLRDRRGWDF. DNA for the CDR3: TGTGCCAGCAGTTTAAGGGACCGCAGGGGTTGGGACTTC.

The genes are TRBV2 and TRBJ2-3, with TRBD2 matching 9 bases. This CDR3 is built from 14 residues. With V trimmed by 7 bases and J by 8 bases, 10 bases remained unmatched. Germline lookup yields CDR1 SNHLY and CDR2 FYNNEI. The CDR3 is CASKAGGPQATQYF. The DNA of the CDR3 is TGTGCCAGCAAGGCGGGAGGGCCCCAGGCTACGCAGTATTTT.

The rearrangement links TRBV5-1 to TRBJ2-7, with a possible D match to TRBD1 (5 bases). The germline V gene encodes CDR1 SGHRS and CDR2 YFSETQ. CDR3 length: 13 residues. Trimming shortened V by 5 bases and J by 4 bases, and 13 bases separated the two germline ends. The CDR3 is CASSGRDFYEQYF. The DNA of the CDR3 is TGCGCCAGCAGTGGCAGGGATTTTTACGAGCAGTACTTC.

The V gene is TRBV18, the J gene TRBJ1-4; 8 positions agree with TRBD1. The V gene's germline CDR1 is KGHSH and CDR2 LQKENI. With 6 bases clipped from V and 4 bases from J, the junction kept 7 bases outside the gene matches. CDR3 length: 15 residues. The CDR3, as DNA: TGTGCCAGCTCCCGAGGACAGGGCCTTAATGAAAAACTGTTTTTT. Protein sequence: CASSRGQGLNEKLFF.

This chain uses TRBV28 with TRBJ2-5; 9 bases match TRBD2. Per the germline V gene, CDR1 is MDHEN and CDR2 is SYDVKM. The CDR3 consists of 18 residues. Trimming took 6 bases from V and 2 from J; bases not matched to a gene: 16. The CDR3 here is CASSHDRATSGIQETQYF. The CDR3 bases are TGTGCCAGCAGCCATGACAGGGCGACTAGCGGAATACAAGAGACCCAGTACTTC.

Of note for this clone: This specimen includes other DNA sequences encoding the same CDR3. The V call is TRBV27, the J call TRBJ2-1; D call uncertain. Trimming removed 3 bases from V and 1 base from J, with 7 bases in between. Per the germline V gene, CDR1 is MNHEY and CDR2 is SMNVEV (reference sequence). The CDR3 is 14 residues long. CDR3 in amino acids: CASSLRSSYNEQFF. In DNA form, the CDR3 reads TGTGCCAGCAGTTTGCGGAGTTCCTACAATGAGCAGTTCTTC.

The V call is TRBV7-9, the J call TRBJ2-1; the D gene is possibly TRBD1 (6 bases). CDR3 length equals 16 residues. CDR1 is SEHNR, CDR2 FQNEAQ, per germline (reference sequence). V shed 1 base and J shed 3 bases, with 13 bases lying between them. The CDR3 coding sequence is TGTGCCAGCAGCTTAGGTCCGGCAGGGGTCTACAATGAGCAGTTCTTC. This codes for CASSLGPAGVYNEQFF.